This T cell receptor beta chain comes out of a study of PD-1 blockade in classical Hodgkin lymphoma. Study at large: The patients were dosed with nivolumab 3 mg/kg, infused intravenously every 2 weeks. Study findings and constraints: Patients with a complete response exhibited baseline diversity comparable to newly diagnosed patients.

Remarks on this clone: Its antigen is as yet unknown.

The V gene end was trimmed by 2 bases and the J gene end by 3 bases; junction bases not matched to a gene: 6. This CDR3 spans 16 amino acids. Germline CDR1 MNHEY, CDR2 SVGAGI. The method was immunoSEQ multiplex PCR; TCRdb's version includes in-frame clones alone and lacks a portion of them. Of about 23,000 clones detected, about two thirds appear once; the ten largest clones hold 15% to 20%. All patients experienced relapse after autologous stem cell transplantation, and brentuximab vedotin exposure was variable. Best responses included complete response and partial response; otherwise, the best response was progressive disease.

Sample: peripheral blood mononuclear cells (PBMCs), taken at baseline. The sequence was collected from a human donor with classical Hodgkin lymphoma. The chain carries TRBV6-5 and TRBJ2-1; 8 nucleotides agree with TRBD2. CDR3 DNA sequence: TGTGCCAGCAGTTACACTACTAGCGGATTCTACAATGAGCAGTTCTTC. Translating it yields CASSYTTSGFYNEQFF.